The 17 T cell receptor beta chains presented below share a single source sample, sequenced in a study of blood T cell repertoires in COVID-19. Method: immunoSEQ multiplex PCR; TCRdb's copy keeps in-frame clones and lacks some. The profile shows about 150,000 clones, under 90% of them singletons. Source material: peripheral blood. The receptors come from a man aged 55 to 70 with acute or convalescent COVID-19.

This chain uses TRBV7-2 with TRBJ1-2; D is possibly TRBD1 (6 bases). There are 14 residues in the CDR3. V lost 4 bases and J lost 4, with 13 bases in between. CDR1 and CDR2 from the germline V gene are SGHTA and FQGNSA. CDR3 DNA sequence: TGTGCCAGCAGCTCCGGACAGACCTTCTATGGCTACACCTTC. It translates to CASSSGQTFYGYTF.

The chain combines TRBV7-9 with TRBJ2-5, with D possibly being TRBD2 (6 bases). CDR3 length: 14 amino acids. Germline CDR1 is SEHNR and CDR2 is FQNEAQ (reference sequence). V lost 5 bases and J 5 bases, leaving 15 bases between the germline ends. The DNA for the CDR3 is TGTGCCAGCAGCCAAGAGCCAGGGAGGGAGACCCAGTACTTC. It encodes CASSQEPGRETQYF.

CDR3 in DNA: TGTGCCATCAGTGCCCTCGGGACTAGCTCTGGGCGCAACAATGAGCAGTTCTTC. It encodes CAISALGTSSGRNNEQFF. This chain joins TRBV10-3 and TRBJ2-1; 9 nucleotides agree with TRBD2. Looked up from germline, CDR1 is ENHRY and CDR2 is SYGVKD. V lost 4 bases and J lost 5; bases outside the gene matches: 15. CDR3 length: 18 amino acids.

V and J are TRBV18 and TRBJ1-1; D ambiguous. Germline V gene data show CDR1 as KGHSH and CDR2 as LQKENI. V gave up 1 base and J gave up 4 bases, with 7 bases separating them. CDR3 length: 13 amino acids. The CDR3 sequence: CASSPREGTEAFF. CDR3 in DNA: TGTGCCAGCTCACCACGGGAGGGCACTGAAGCTTTCTTT.

This sequence joins TRBV4-3 and TRBJ1-2; D gene ambiguous. V gave up 1 base and J gave up 7 bases, with 28 bases separating them. This CDR3 comprises 19 residues. Germline V gives CDR1 LGHNA, CDR2 YSLEER. CDR3 sequence (DNA): TGCGCCAGCAGCCAAGGAAGAGGCCCGCAAGAGTTTGCAGCTACTGGCTACACCTTC. It translates to CASSQGRGPQEFAATGYTF.

This clone has only a few counts. This chain uses TRBV5-6 with TRBJ1-6; D possibly corresponds to TRBD1 (6 bases). The germline gives CDR1 SGHDT, CDR2 YYEEEE. The CDR3 has 16 residues. Trimming stripped 4 bases from V and 6 bases from J, with 17 bases between. CDR3: CASSLGGLGFNSPLHF. In nucleotides, the CDR3 is TGTGCCAGCAGCCTCGGGGGGCTCGGTTTTAATTCACCCCTCCACTTT.

The chain couples TRBV6-1 to TRBJ2-6; D remains ambiguous. V was trimmed by 2 bases and J by 4 bases, leaving 9 bases between them. This CDR3 is 15 amino acids long. Germline V CDR1 and CDR2: MNHNS, SASEGT. CDR3 DNA: TGTGCCAGCAGTGAACAAATGCGAGGGGCCAACGTCCTGACTTTC. It yields the protein CASSEQMRGANVLTF.

The V call is TRBV27, the J call TRBJ2-5, with D possibly TRBD1 on 5 matching bases. CDR1 is MNHEY and CDR2 is SMNVEV in the germline V gene (reference sequence). There are 13 residues in the CDR3. V lost 3 bases and J 3 bases, leaving 8 bases between the germline ends. CDR3 in DNA: TGTGCCAGCAGTTTGGGGCCAAAAGAGACCCAGTACTTC. Its protein product is CASSLGPKETQYF.

This clone was counted once. The CDR3 sequence: CASSPTARTEAFF. CDR3 nucleotides: TGTGCCAGCTCACCAACCGCGCGCACTGAAGCTTTCTTT. J is TRBJ1-1 and V is TRBV18; D is undetermined. V lost 2 bases, J lost 4 bases, and 8 bases lay in between. The CDR3 runs to 13 residues. Germline V gene data show CDR1 as KGHSH and CDR2 as LQKENI.

The chain has TRBV7-9 and TRBJ1-1; weak D call: TRBD1 (6 bases). V was cut by 5 bases and J by 1 base, with 14 bases left in between. Per germline, CDR1 SEHNR and CDR2 FQNEAQ (reference sequence). This CDR3 is 15 amino acids long. CDR3 sequence: CASSIQGNPNTEAFF. The CDR3 region has the DNA TGTGCCAGCAGCATCCAGGGGAATCCGAACACTGAAGCTTTCTTT.

The V call is TRBV7-2, the J call TRBJ2-1; 8 nucleotides agree with TRBD1. V was pared by 0 bases and J by 6 bases, with 4 bases of the junction left unmatched. The CDR3 extends over 15 amino acids. The V gene's germline CDR1 is SGHTA and CDR2 FQGNSA. For the CDR3, the DNA is TGTGCCAGCAGCTTAGCGCAGGGGGCCGCCAATGAGCAGTTCTTC. This translates into CASSLAQGAANEQFF.

The rearrangement links TRBV18 to TRBJ1-2; D is possibly TRBD1 (6 bases). CDR1 KGHSH and CDR2 LQKENI come from the germline V gene. V was shortened by 0 bases and J by 4 bases, with 12 bases between the two germline ends. This CDR3 comprises 15 residues. This chain's CDR3 is CASSPPGRGAYGYTF. CDR3 sequence (DNA): TGTGCCAGCTCACCACCGGGTCGGGGGGCCTATGGCTACACCTTC. The complete variable domain, with remaining parts taken from reference TRBV18 and TRBJ1-2, reads NAGVMQNPRHLVRRRGQEARLRCSPMKGHSHVYWYRQLPEEGLKFMVYLQKENIIDESGMPKERFSAEFPKEGPSILRIQQVVRGDSAAYFCASSPPGRGAYGYTFGSGTRLTVV.

This chain links TRBV28 with TRBJ1-4, with 9 positions matching TRBD1. This CDR3 spans 14 amino acids. Looked up from germline, CDR1 is MDHEN and CDR2 is SYDVKM. Unmatched junction bases numbered 6, after V lost 5 bases and J lost 8 bases. CDR3 DNA sequence: TGTGCCAGCAGTGACGGACAGGGGATCGAAAAACTGTTTTTT. Protein product: CASSDGQGIEKLFF.

The rearrangement joins TRBV3-1 (or the pseudogene TRBV3-2) to TRBJ1-2; D gene ambiguous. This CDR3 is 12 amino acids long. V lost 3 bases to trimming and J lost 5 bases, with 7 bases between them. CDR1 is LGHDT and CDR2 is YNNKEL in the germline V gene (reference sequence). CDR3 DNA: TGTGCCAGCAGCCAGGGCGCGTATGGCTACACCTTC. It is translated as CASSQGAYGYTF.

The J gene is TRBJ2-3, the V gene TRBV4-2; 13 bases are shared with TRBD2. The CDR3 loop spans 19 amino acids. Trimming removed 4 bases from V and 1 base from J; junction bases left unmatched: 11. CDR1 and CDR2 (germline): LGHNA, YNFKEQ. As DNA, the CDR3 is TGTGCCAGCAGCCCCGGACTAGCGGGAGCTGGTTGGGGCACAGATACGCAGTATTTT. Protein product: CASSPGLAGAGWGTDTQYF.

The chain joins TRBV7-9 to TRBJ2-3; 10 bases are a match to TRBD2. This CDR3 spans 17 amino acids. V gave up 5 bases and J gave up 3 bases; unmatched junction bases: 11. From germline, CDR1 is SEHNR and CDR2 FQNEAQ (reference sequence). The CDR3 loop is CASSPALGLAPTDTQYF. CDR3 coding DNA: TGTGCCAGCAGCCCGGCCCTGGGACTAGCGCCAACAGATACGCAGTATTTT.

V is TRBV7-3 and J is TRBJ2-2, with unresolved D. Trimming shortened V by 5 bases and J by 6 bases, and 10 bases separated the two germline ends. This CDR3 comprises 13 residues. In germline, CDR1 is SGHTA, CDR2 FQGTGA. CDR3 nucleotides: TGTGCCAGCAGCCGAGAATTATCCGGGGAGCTGTTTTTT. This gives the protein CASSRELSGELFF.